This T cell receptor (beta chain) was captured by sequencing in a study of T cells in Graves' hyperthyroidism and ophthalmopathy. This CDR3 contains 14 residues. Per germline, CDR1 MNHEY and CDR2 SVGEGT. Of note for this clonotype: The antigen is not known. Since a much larger clone is just one base distant, this may be a read error.

Subjects with ophthalmopathy showed a Clinical Activity Score no lower than 3, a NOSPECS grade no lower than 4, and a duration shorter than 3 months. Using around 10 ml of fresh peripheral blood, PBMCs were prepared. Study-wide results and caveats: Blood held most thyroid clonotypes expanded above 0.001 frequency.

RNA transcripts were the template for amplifying TCR beta CDR3 regions. Using the HTBI primer set, a first-round RT-PCR was run on the TCR CDR3. TCRdb redid the calling of the multiplex PCR reads with MiXCR, one entry per CDR3 protein. The sample holds 550,000 to 600,000 distinct CDR3 sequences; 13% to 15% are singletons and the top ten take 7% to 9%. Material: blood. The chain carries TRBV6-2 or TRBV6-3 and TRBJ1-1, with a tentative D call TRBD1 (5 bases). The clonotype was recovered from a woman between 18 and 29 years old with Graves' ophthalmopathy. CDR3 region: CASSYRGRNTEASF. CDR3 coding DNA: TGTGCCAGCAGTTACCGGGGACGGAACACTGAAGCTTCCTTT.